This is a list of T cell receptor beta chains from one sample in a study of glioma-infiltrating T cells after dendritic cell vaccination. Using immunoSEQ multiplex PCR, the repertoire was profiled, and TCRdb retains in-frame clones only, with some absent. The table shows around 72,000 clones, with 80% to 85% occurring only once. Here the sequenced sample was blood, taken before dendritic cell vaccination. The receptors were sampled from a human donor with glioblastoma. Each CDR3 is given with its conserved first and last residue.

TRBJ1-5,TRBV19,CASSIREDQPQHF
TRBJ1-2,TRBV6-1,CASSETRTGYGYTF
TRBJ1-1,TRBV6-5,CASSERTDTEAFF
TRBJ1-5,TRBV4-2,CASSQSRGTNQPQHF
TRBJ2-3,TRBV5-1,CASNDGGTDTQYF
TRBJ2-7,TRBV5-6,CASSPENRGQGYEQYF
TRBJ2-5,TRBV9,CASSQGLAVQETQYF
TRBJ2-5,TRBV6-6,CASSRGGSQETQYF
TRBJ1-1,TRBV30,CAWTPPWTEINTEAFF
TRBJ2-7,TRBV9,CASSAGGTDYEQYF
TRBJ1-2,TRBV15,CATSRISDRGYGYTF
TRBJ1-5,TRBV7-3,CASSLGQGGPQHF
TRBJ1-2,TRBV7-2,CASSFRGIRGWYGYTF
TRBJ1-2,TRBV19,CACGFDVADGYTF
TRBJ1-3,TRBV19,CASNSGSSGNTIYF
TRBJ2-1,TRBV15,CATSRGRGEGNEQFF
TRBJ2-3,TRBV5-1,CASSPGLAIYTDTQYF
TRBJ1-3,TRBV30,CAWSVLENTIYF
TRBJ2-2,TRBV5-1,CASSLEPTNSGELFF
TRBJ1-1,TRBV6-1,CASSEGTGSGTEAFF
TRBJ2-1,TRBV7-3,CASSLRGGDGGYNEQFF
TRBJ1-1,TRBV2,CASNTGGERGTEAFF
TRBJ2-7,TRBV18,CASSKDRGTYEQYF
TRBJ1-2,TRBV5-1,CASSLGPEQIANYGYTF
TRBJ1-2,TRBV11-2,CASSSPEGGGGYTF
TRBJ2-5,TRBV9,CASSGPHREETQYF
TRBJ2-7,TRBV7-8,CASSLGDSREQYF
TRBJ1-2,TRBV5-1,CASSWGEALLGGYTF
TRBJ1-1,TRBV6-5,CASSPTGVTEAFF
TRBJ1-1,TRBV9,CASSVGQLNTEAFF
TRBJ2-3,TRBV15,CATSRDLAGGPSDTQYF
TRBJ2-7,TRBV6-1,CASSLDREDEQYF
TRBJ1-5,TRBV15,CATSRAVTRSYSNQPQHF
TRBJ2-2,TRBV11-3,CASSSGGQTGELFF
TRBJ2-1,TRBV6-1,CASSDDPGQGWNEQFF
TRBJ2-1,TRBV19,CASSMVLGQGYNEQFF
TRBJ2-3,TRBV18,CASSPPYSGGLTTRTDTQYF
TRBJ2-7,TRBV15,CATSRDLGRGISYEQYF
TRBJ2-7,TRBV6-1,CASSGTGRGEQYF
TRBJ1-1,TRBV7-3,CASSWAMNTEAFF
TRBJ1-3,TRBV6-5,CASRGTAGNTIYF
TRBJ2-7,TRBV27,CASSWTSGVYEQYF
TRBJ1-2,TRBV7-9,CASSLGGDSGYGYTF
TRBJ1-5,TRBV5-5,CASSLDGTTNQPQHF
TRBJ2-2,TRBV7-3,CASSFLAGGTGELFF
TRBJ1-4,TRBV30,CAWSGGTNEKLFF
TRBJ2-1,TRBV5-1,CASSPQGSVYNEQFF
TRBJ2-7,TRBV20-1,CSARDEGALLF
TRBJ2-3,TRBV30,CAWSLTGGNTDTQYF
TRBJ2-5,TRBV14,CASSQNRGTQYF
TRBJ1-1,TRBV27,CASSYSENTEAFF
TRBJ1-5,TRBV4-1,CASSQAGNSNQPQHF
TRBJ2-3,TRBV4-1,CASSRPSGDTQYF
TRBJ2-3,TRBV4-1,CASSQDGASTDTQYF
TRBJ1-1,TRBV27,CASRRDRPAEAFF
TRBJ1-2,TRBV5-8,CASSPGRDRESYTF
TRBJ2-3,TRBV4-3,CASSQTHGLAGAPQDTQYF
TRBJ2-7,TRBV4-1,CASSQPGTDSYEQYF
TRBJ1-1,TRBV18,CASSITGMGNTEAFF